This TCR beta chain is from a study of blood T cell repertoires in COVID-19. The CDR3 has 16 residues. The V and J ends lost 0 bases and 1 base respectively, with 9 bases between them. Germline values: CDR1 SGHVS, CDR2 FQNEAQ. Assay used: immunoSEQ multiplex PCR; TCRdb lists only in-frame clones, some missing. The repertoire holds roughly 290,000 clones, with about 86% as singletons. The chain is built from TRBV7-8 and TRBJ1-4; D not resolved. The source is a woman in her twenties or thirties who had recovered from COVID-19. What was sequenced was peripheral blood. This CDR3 reads CASSLASPGTNEKLFF. In DNA form, the CDR3 reads TGTGCCAGCAGCTTAGCGAGCCCTGGAACTAATGAAAAACTGTTTTTT.